What follows are 23 T cell receptor beta chains derived from one specimen sequenced in a study of kidney transplant recipient with SARS-CoV-2 infection. TCRdb re-called the reads with MiXCR, one entry per CDR3 protein. The data show roughly 250,000 distinct CDR3 sequences, around 28% seen once. The input for sequencing was a blood sample, taken at baseline and around day 120 from a kidney transplant recipient. The receptors were sampled from a male patient between 25 and 39 years old who had COVID-19 and was a kidney transplant recipient. The T cells may partly be graft donor cells.

This clonotype has at least ten counts. The V call is TRBV28, the J call TRBJ1-2, with no clear D. The ends were cut back, 2 bases at V and 2 bases at J, with 9 bases in the middle. Germline CDR1 reads MDHEN; CDR2 reads SYDVKM. This CDR3 has 14 amino acids. The CDR3 spells CASSLTDPNYGYTF. CDR3 coding DNA: TGTGCCAGCAGTTTAACCGATCCGAACTATGGCTACACCTTC.

This clonotype was recorded at least ten times. The chain uses TRBV7-7 and TRBJ1-2, with no clear D. CDR1 is SSHAT, CDR2 FNYEAQ, per germline (reference sequence). Trimming left V 5 bases short and J 4 bases short, with 23 bases between. The CDR3 sequence is 17 residues long. The chain's CDR3 is CASSRVCKCRKTYGYTF. Here the CDR3 DNA reads TGTGCCAGCAGCAGAGTATGTAAGTGCCGAAAGACCTATGGCTACACCTTC. The full variable domain, rest sourced from reference TRBV7-7 and TRBJ1-2, is GAGVSQSPRYKVTKRGQDVTLRCDPISSHATLYWYQQALGQGPEFLTYFNYEAQPDKSGLPSDRFSAERPEGSISTLTIQRTEQRDSAMYRCASSRVCKCRKTYGYTFGSGTRLTVV.

This clonotype was detected only once. A much larger clone is a single base away; this may be a read error. This chain connects TRBV25-1 to TRBJ1-6, with unresolved D. CDR1 is MGHDK, CDR2 SYGVNS, per germline. CDR3 size: 12 residues. Here the CDR3 reads CASHDEYSPLYF. The DNA for the CDR3 is TGTGCCAGCCACGACGAATACTCACCCCTCTACTTT. Filled out from reference TRBV25-1 and TRBJ1-6, the complete variable domain reads EADIYQTPRYLVIGTGKKITLECSQTMGHDKMYWYQQDPGMELHLIHYSYGVNSTEKGDLSSESTVSRIRTEHFPLTLESARPSHTSQYLCASHDEYSPLYFGNGTRLTVT.

Turning to this clonotype: The junction shows a germline mismatch at one end, possibly a read error. The chain recombines TRBV7-1 with TRBJ1-2, with unresolved D. TRBV7-1 is an ORF for which the function is uncertain. The CDR3 has 17 amino acids. In DNA form, the CDR3 reads TGTGTCAGCAGCGCACACGGTCACGAGGGAAAGACCTATGGCTACACCTTC. It translates to CVSSAHGHEGKTYGYTF.

This clonotype was recorded at least ten times. The chain couples TRBV28 to TRBJ1-2; D gene uncertain. Trimming left V 5 bases short and J 6 bases short, with 22 bases between. Germline CDR1 and CDR2: MDHEN and SYDVKM. This CDR3 comprises 16 residues. The CDR3 bases are TGTGCCAGCAGTCCTGGCCTCATGGCCGTTGTTGATGGCTACACCTTC. This gives the protein CASSPGLMAVVDGYTF.

This clonotype was detected many times. The chain employs TRBV25-1 and TRBJ1-2; D gene uncertain. Trimming took off 3 bases at V and 0 bases at J, with 17 bases between the two ends. This CDR3 is 17 amino acids long. CDR1 MGHDK and CDR2 SYGVNS come from the germline V gene. The CDR3 sequence: CASSDRAIGQPNYGYTF. Here the CDR3 DNA reads TGTGCCAGCAGTGACCGCGCCATCGGGCAGCCTAACTATGGCTACACCTTC.

This clonotype appeared many times. The chain combines TRBV6-6 with TRBJ1-2, with D possibly being TRBD1 (6 bases). V shed 2 bases and J shed 6 bases, with 10 bases lying between them. Germline CDR1 and CDR2: MNHNY and SVGAGI (reference sequence). The CDR3 runs to 13 residues. The CDR3 DNA sequence: TGTGCCAGCAGTTACCAGGGGATCGATGGCTACACCTTC. Translated: CASSYQGIDGYTF.

There are a few counts of this clonotype. The V call is TRBV20-1, the J call TRBJ2-5; D not certain. Trimming removed 4 bases from V and 5 bases from J, with 14 bases in between. Germline-derived CDR1 and CDR2 are DFQATT and SNEGSKA (reference sequence). The CDR3 runs to 13 residues. For the CDR3, the DNA is TGCAGTGCTAAAGTTGGGGTTTTGGAGACCCAGTACTTC. This codes for CSAKVGVLETQYF.

This clonotype was observed a few times. The rearrangement links TRBV7-3 to TRBJ2-1; D ambiguous. With 1 base removed from V and 0 bases from J, the gap between germline ends came to 19 bases. This CDR3 is built from 19 residues. The germline CDR1 and CDR2 sequences are SGHTA and FQGTGA. The CDR3 here is CASSLRSLGGAHSYNEQFF. In DNA form, the CDR3 reads TGTGCCAGCAGCTTAAGGTCTTTGGGTGGAGCCCACTCCTACAATGAGCAGTTCTTC.

This clonotype was detected ten times or more. The genes are TRBV3-2 and TRBJ2-5. TRBV3-2 is a pseudogene. This CDR3 has 12 residues. CDR3 DNA: TGTGCCAGCAGCCGTATAAGCGAGACCCAGTACTTC. Protein product: CASSRISETQYF.

In the case of this clonotype: This may be a read error, as it is one base from a much larger clone. The CDR3 DNA follows: TGCGCCAGCAGCTTGGGACACTCTAGCTATGGCTACACCTTC. This gives the protein CASSLGHSSYGYTF. The chain links TRBV5-1 to TRBJ1-2; no clear D gene. Trimming removed 0 bases at V and 4 bases at J, with 10 bases between. Germline-derived CDR1 and CDR2 are SGHRS and YFSETQ. This CDR3 is 14 amino acids long.

This clonotype has at least ten counts. The V and J genes are TRBV7-6 and TRBJ1-2; D remains unclear. Trimming took off 5 bases at V and 4 bases at J, with 23 bases between the two ends. Germline CDR1 and CDR2: SGHVS and FNYEAQ. This CDR3 comprises 17 residues. CDR3 region: CASSTVCESRKTYGYTF. CDR3 DNA sequence: TGTGCCAGCAGCACGGTGTGTGAATCTCGAAAGACCTATGGCTACACCTTC.

A word on this clonotype: A read error is possible here, since a much larger clone lies one base away. This CDR3 reads CASSQGARGFTF. The DNA of the CDR3 is TGTGCCAGCAGCCAAGGAGCTAGGGGCTTCACCTTC. The gene calls are TRBV7-2 and TRBJ1-2, with D maybe TRBD1 (5 bases). The CDR3 has 12 residues. The germline gives CDR1 SGHTA, CDR2 FQGNSA.

There are many counts of this clonotype. V is TRBV18 and J is TRBJ2-7; D unresolved. Trimming shortened V by 0 bases and J by 2 bases, and 11 bases separated the two germline ends. CDR3 length equals 15 residues. Germline V gene sequence: CDR1 KGHSH, CDR2 LQKENI. CDR3 residues: CASSPPERQTYEQYF. CDR3 sequence (DNA): TGTGCCAGCTCACCACCGGAACGTCAGACCTACGAGCAGTACTTC.

Many counts were recorded for this clonotype. The chain couples TRBV30 to TRBJ2-5, with 9 bases fitting TRBD2. Germline V gene sequence: CDR1 GTSNPN, CDR2 SVGIG (reference sequence). This CDR3 is built from 15 residues. The V gene end was trimmed by 2 bases and the J gene end by 4 bases; junction bases not matched to a gene: 8. The CDR3 DNA reads TGTGCCTGGAGTATCCGCGGGAGGGCCCGAGAGACCCAGTACTTC. Amino acids: CAWSIRGRARETQYF.

A single count supports this clonotype. A much larger clonotype is one base distant, so this may be a read error. The V and J genes are TRBV6-5 and TRBJ1-2; weak D call: TRBD1 (5 bases). The germline CDR1 and CDR2 sequences are MNHEY and SVGAGI. Trimming left V 11 bases short and J 3 bases short, with 22 bases between. The CDR3 sequence is 15 residues long. This CDR3 reads CAGTATAHPDYGYTF. The DNA for the CDR3 is TGTGCCGGCACCGCGACAGCTCATCCAGACTATGGCTACACCTTC.

Concerning this clonotype itself: No conserved phenylalanine or tryptophan ends this CDR3, so it is likely a read error. The chain is built from TRBV7-9 and TRBJ1-1; possible D gene TRBD1, 6 bases. CDR1 is SEHNR and CDR2 is FQNEAQ in the germline V gene (reference sequence). The CDR3 sequence is 14 residues long. Trimming pared 4 bases from V and 5 bases from J, leaving 14 bases between. CDR3 protein: CASSSTGSQTEAFL. CDR3 bases: TGTGCCAGCAGCTCGACAGGATCTCAAACTGAAGCTTTCCTT.

As to this clonotype: A much more abundant neighbour one base away suggests this may be a read error. The CDR3 protein is CASRWTSFNERYF. DNA of the CDR3: TGTGCCAGCAGGTGGACTAGTTTCAACGAGCGGTACTTC. This sequence joins TRBV12-3 or TRBV12-4 and TRBJ2-7; TRBD2 agrees at 7 bases. This CDR3 contains 13 residues.

This rearrangement joins TRBV6-4 to TRBJ1-2; D remains unclear. Trimming shortened V by 5 bases and J by 4 bases, and 23 bases separated the two germline ends. CDR1 and CDR2 from the germline V gene are MRHNA and SNTAGT. CDR3 length equals 17 residues. CDR3 protein: CASSMPNSHGKTYGYTF. DNA of the CDR3: TGTGCCAGCAGTATGCCGAACTCACACGGAAAGACCTATGGCTACACCTTC.

This clonotype was counted ten times or more. The CDR3: CSARDGTRPSGYNEQFF. The CDR3 DNA is TGCAGTGCTAGAGACGGGACGCGTCCCTCGGGCTACAATGAGCAGTTCTTC. The chain recombines TRBV20-1 with TRBJ2-1; TRBD1 or TRBD2 may be the D gene (5 bases each). Germline assignment: CDR1 DFQATT and CDR2 SNEGSKA (reference sequence). This CDR3 region has 17 residues. With 0 bases removed from V and 3 bases from J, the gap between germline ends came to 18 bases.

This clonotype was picked up many times. In DNA form, the CDR3 reads TGCAGTGCTAGAGAGTCATCCTACGAGCAGTACTTC. It yields the protein CSARESSYEQYF. This rearrangement joins TRBV20-1 to TRBJ2-7; D is unclear. V was shortened by 0 bases and J by 1 base, with 4 bases between the two germline ends. The CDR3 is made up of 12 amino acids. Looked up from germline, CDR1 is DFQATT and CDR2 is SNEGSKA (reference sequence).

This chain connects TRBV5-2 to TRBJ2-6; the tabulated D call, TRBD1, remains unverified against the DNA. TRBV5-2 is shown as a pseudogene. This CDR3 is 18 amino acids long. The CDR3 sequence is CASKDIREYTKSGQRLTF. CDR3 bases: TGTGCCAGCAAGGACATAAGAGAGTACACAAAGTCGGGCCAACGTCTGACTTTC.

Points on this clonotype: This sequence may be a read error, since a much larger clone differs from it by one base. The chain has TRBV10-2 and TRBJ1-2; D unresolved. The CDR3 extends over 14 amino acids. Germline CDR1 reads WSHSY; CDR2 reads SAAADI. The V end lost 3 bases, the J end lost 4 bases, and 12 bases lay between the germline ends. The CDR3: CASSDGAEIYGYTF. DNA of the CDR3: TGCGCCAGCAGTGATGGAGCAGAAATCTATGGCTACACCTTC.